This is a list of T cell receptor beta chains from one sample in a study of blood T cell repertoires in COVID-19. Here immunoSEQ multiplex PCR was the method, and the copy in TCRdb shows in-frame clones only, minus some. The sample shows more than 130,000 clones, 84% of them seen only once. The specimen was peripheral blood. The receptors were sampled from a woman aged 80 or over in a cohort sampled during active or convalescent COVID-19. Both conserved end residues are part of each CDR3. The D gene is left open where the match is weak. The listing skips clone size in some rows; elsewhere it reads once, few, many or a size class.

-	TRBV4-2	TRBJ2-3	few	CASSQVQEGAHTQYF	TGTGCCAGCAGCCAAGTACAGGAAGGGGCCCATACGCAGTATTTT
TRBD1	TRBV6-6	TRBJ1-1	once	CASSITGGTEAFF	TGTGCCAGCAGTATAACAGGGGGCACTGAAGCTTTCTTT
-	TRBV24-1	TRBJ2-3	-	CATSDLTGDTQYF	TGTGCCACCAGTGATTTAACCGGAGATACGCAGTATTTT
-	TRBV2	TRBJ2-5	few	CASSDQPGESQETQYF	TGTGCCAGCAGTGATCAGCCAGGGGAATCACAAGAGACCCAGTACTTC
TRBD1	TRBV18	TRBJ1-6	-	CASSPPGRGHSPLHF	TGTGCCAGCTCACCACCGGGAAGGGGGCATTCACCCCTCCACTTT
-	TRBV29-1	TRBJ1-2	-	CSVERGNGYTF	TGCAGCGTTGAACGGGGTAATGGCTACACCTTC
-	TRBV28	TRBJ2-4	-	CASSRPGPNIQYF	TGTGCCAGCAGCCGGCCAGGGCCAAACATTCAGTACTTC
TRBD1	TRBV9	TRBJ2-5	few	CASSYGTGPYQETQYF	TGTGCCAGCAGCTACGGGACAGGGCCCTACCAAGAGACCCAGTACTTC
-	TRBV30	TRBJ1-2	-	CGGARNYGYTF	TGCGGAGGGGCCCGAAACTATGGCTACACCTTC
-	TRBV2	TRBJ2-7	-	CASKGHIYEQYF	TGTGCCAGCAAGGGACATATCTACGAGCAGTACTTC
TRBD1	TRBV10-3	TRBJ1-2	-	CAISEPSTGGNGYTF	TGTGCCATCAGTGAGCCTTCGACAGGGGGAAATGGCTACACCTTC
-	TRBV6-2/TRBV6-3	TRBJ1-4	-	CASSHPRWDEKLFF	TGTGCCAGCAGCCACCCTAGGTGGGATGAAAAACTGTTTTTT
-	TRBV5-4	TRBJ1-4	-	CASSRAADGEKLFF	TGTGCCAGCAGCCGAGCCGCCGACGGGGAAAAACTGTTTTTT
-	TRBV3-1/TRBV3-2	TRBJ2-1	-	CASSLTGGFPFF	TGTGCCAGCAGCTTGACCGGAGGGTTTCCGTTCTTC
-	TRBV11-1	TRBJ2-7	-	CASSFGSTYEQYF	TGTGCCAGCAGCTTCGGGAGCACCTACGAGCAGTACTTC
TRBD2	TRBV7-9	TRBJ2-1	-	CASSPHASGVNNEQFF	TGTGCCAGCAGCCCCCACGCTAGCGGGGTTAACAATGAGCAGTTCTTC
TRBD2	TRBV2	TRBJ2-3	-	CASSLGLASDTQYF	TGTGCCAGCAGTCTTGGACTAGCGTCAGATACGCAGTATTTT
TRBD1	TRBV7-2	TRBJ1-6	-	CASSVRAGGRNSPLHF	TGTGCCAGCAGCGTACGGGCAGGGGGTCGTAATTCACCCCTCCACTTT
-	TRBV5-6	TRBJ1-3	-	CASSLRTGNTIYF	TGTGCCAGCAGTCTCAGGACTGGAAACACCATATATTTT
TRBD1	TRBV5-1	TRBJ1-4	few	CASSSRDRGGGEKLFF	TGCGCCAGCAGCTCCCGGGACAGGGGTGGAGGTGAAAAACTGTTTTTT
TRBD1	TRBV20-1	TRBJ1-2	-	CSASKGQGDGYTF	TGCAGTGCTAGTAAGGGACAGGGGGATGGCTACACCTTC
TRBD1	TRBV4-2	TRBJ2-5	-	CASSLSLQGAVDETQYF	TGTGCCAGCAGCCTAAGTCTACAGGGGGCAGTTGATGAGACCCAGTACTTC
-	TRBV5-1	TRBJ1-1	-	CASSFTVASNTEAFF	TGCGCCAGCAGCTTTACAGTGGCCTCCAACACTGAAGCTTTCTTT
-	TRBV6-5	TRBJ1-1	-	CASSYRRNPEAFF	TGTGCCAGCAGCTACAGGAGGAATCCTGAAGCTTTCTTT
-	TRBV5-1	TRBJ1-2	-	CASSLSGQDYYGYTF	TGCGCCAGCAGCTTGAGCGGCCAGGACTACTATGGCTACACCTTC
TRBD2	TRBV7-2	TRBJ2-5	-	CASSPSGGAWETQYF	TGTGCCAGCAGCCCAAGCGGGGGGGCCTGGGAGACCCAGTACTTC
-	TRBV7-2	TRBJ2-1	-	CASSLLGAGVYNEQFF	TGTGCCAGCAGCTTATTGGGCGCCGGGGTTTACAATGAGCAGTTCTTC
TRBD1	TRBV18	TRBJ1-2	-	CASSPDSGGANYGYTF	TGTGCCAGCTCACCAGACTCAGGGGGCGCTAACTATGGCTACACCTTC
TRBD1	TRBV29-1	TRBJ1-4	-	CSGRTGANEKLFF	TGCAGCGGACGGACAGGGGCTAATGAAAAACTGTTTTTT
-	TRBV6-1	TRBJ2-5	-	CASGQNQETQYF	TGTGCCAGCGGGCAGAACCAAGAGACCCAGTACTTC
-	TRBV10-2	TRBJ2-7	-	CASSDWDNYEQYF	TGCGCCAGCAGTGATTGGGACAACTACGAGCAGTACTTC
-	TRBV10-3	TRBJ2-5	-	CAISASERETQYF	TGTGCCATCAGTGCTAGCGAGCGAGAGACCCAGTACTTC
-	TRBV5-1	TRBJ2-5	once	CASGLIGSETQYF	TGCGCCAGTGGACTTATCGGTTCGGAGACCCAGTACTTC
-	TRBV3-1/TRBV3-2	TRBJ1-1	-	CASSPTSGNTEAFF	TGTGCCAGCAGCCCAACCTCGGGGAACACTGAAGCTTTCTTT
TRBD1	TRBV7-8	TRBJ1-6	-	CASSRGQGVTSPLHF	TGTGCCAGCAGCCGAGGACAGGGGGTAACTTCACCCCTCCACTTT
TRBD1	TRBV3-1/TRBV3-2	TRBJ1-2	-	CASSQVDRGLSVFGGYTF	TGTGCCAGCAGCCAAGTAGACAGGGGGCTTTCGGTTTTTGGTGGCTACACCTTC
-	TRBV27	TRBJ1-2	-	CASRPVGVGGYTF	TGTGCCAGCAGACCTGTAGGGGTAGGAGGCTACACCTTC